This section outlines one T cell receptor (beta chain) sequence together with its context. The specificity of this receptor is unknown. Base qualities are not recorded, but no much larger clone differs from it by a single base. This sample was included in a study of T cell changes during pregnancy in multiple sclerosis (dated by TCRdb to about 2019). Broadly, across the study: In women with multiple sclerosis, the researchers looked at how the T cell repertoire shifted as pregnancy progressed.

Via the germline V gene (reference sequence), CDR1 is LNHNV and CDR2 YYDKDF. From the cysteine through the phenylalanine, the CDR3 covers 16 amino acids. The CDR3 DNA has 48 bases and is translated from base 1. Deletion took 0 bases off V and 4 bases off J, with a span of 12 bases between the germline ends. Library preparation used the immunoSEQ multiplex PCR assay. TCRdb took over this immuneACCESS table, retaining in-frame rearrangements with V and J assigned. Such tables are incomplete; in checked studies, under half of the missing clones stem from an unresolved V gene, and the remainder is unexplained. For this sample the table gives 98,000 or so clones, of which approximately 93% were detected only once. The ten largest account for less than 1% of the sample.

This chain joins TRBV15 to TRBJ1-4; possibly the D gene is TRBD1, per 5 matching bases. This specimen consisted of peripheral blood, obtained after pregnancy. The source of this sequence is a female donor with multiple sclerosis, enrolled in a pregnancy study. In nucleotides, the sequence is TGTGCCACCAGCAGAGAAAGACGGGGACTTAATGAAAAACTGTTTTTT. Protein translation: CATSRERRGLNEKLFF.